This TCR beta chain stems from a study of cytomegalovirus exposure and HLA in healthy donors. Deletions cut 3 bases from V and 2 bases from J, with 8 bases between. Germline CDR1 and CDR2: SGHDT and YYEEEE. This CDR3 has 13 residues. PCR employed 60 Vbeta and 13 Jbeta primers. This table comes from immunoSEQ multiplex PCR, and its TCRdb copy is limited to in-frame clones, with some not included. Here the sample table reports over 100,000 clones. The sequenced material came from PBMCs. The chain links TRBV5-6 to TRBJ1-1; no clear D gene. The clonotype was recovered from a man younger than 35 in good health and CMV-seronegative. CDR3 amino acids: CASSSTLNTEAFF. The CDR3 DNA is TGTGCCAGCAGCTCCACGCTAAACACTGAAGCTTTCTTT.